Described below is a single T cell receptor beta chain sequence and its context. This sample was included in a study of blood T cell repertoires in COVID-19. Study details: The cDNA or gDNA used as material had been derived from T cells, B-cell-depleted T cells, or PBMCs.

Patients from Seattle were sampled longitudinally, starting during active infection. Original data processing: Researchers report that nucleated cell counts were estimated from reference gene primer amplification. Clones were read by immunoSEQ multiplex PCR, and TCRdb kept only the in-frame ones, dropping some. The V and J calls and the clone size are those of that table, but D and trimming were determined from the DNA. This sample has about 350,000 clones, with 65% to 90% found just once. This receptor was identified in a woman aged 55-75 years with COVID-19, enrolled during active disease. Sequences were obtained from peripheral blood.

DNA of the CDR3: TGTGCCAGCAGCCGGAGAACAGGGGTCTCTGGGGCCAACGTCCTGACTTTC. This sequence encodes CASSRRTGVSGANVLTF. This chain links TRBV7-3 with TRBJ2-6; TRBD1 aligns across 7 bases. V lost 5 bases, J lost 0 bases, and 7 bases stayed unmatched. CDR3 length: 17 residues. Germline values: CDR1 SGHTA, CDR2 FQGTGA.